This TCR beta chain was retrieved from a study of blood T cell repertoires in COVID-19 (dated by TCRdb to 2019 to 2021). Regarding the research as a whole: Collaborator samples came from the United States, Italy and Spain and covered acute and convalescent phases of COVID-19. The material from the prospective study consisted of cDNA or gDNA derived from T cells, B-cell-depleted T cells, or PBMCs. The dataset comprised deeply sampled blood TCRbeta repertoires from subjects exposed to, actively infected with, or recovered from COVID-19. The repertoires were released in a freely available public database intended as a resource for research on the immune response to SARS-CoV-2. Samples were obtained from the ongoing ImmuneRACE study (first 160 participants) and from approximately 1,200 subjects provided by 6 global collaborators. The sample metadata nearly always contained a de-identified subject ID, COVID-19 status, age in years and sex. Where available, HLA class I and class II types were obtained from metadata supplied by the sample provider rather than from assay-based typing. Broad study findings and their caveats: The quantity of clinical and demographic metadata differed by source and by participant and was supplied without curation.

Each collaborating institution followed its own protocols to collect whole blood in K2EDTA tubes. For TCRbeta analysis, collaborators shipped samples in one of three forms: frozen whole blood, isolated PBMCs, or DNA extracted from either of those sample types. Remarks on this clone: Its antigen remains unidentified. Base qualities were left out, and no much larger clone turns up one base away.

TCRbeta CDR3 regions were amplified from genomic DNA by means of the immunoSEQ Assay, a bias-controlled multiplex PCR. The published analysis was carried out like this. Within the assay, amplification of reference gene primers was used to estimate how many nucleated cells each sample contained. To quantify the absolute abundance of each unique TCRbeta CDR3 rearrangement, sequence reads were collapsed and filtered. For each sample, productive Simpson clonality was calculated as the square root of Simpson's diversity index over productive rearrangements. The table comes from immuneACCESS by way of TCRdb, which keeps in-frame sequences with V and J called. Part of the clones is missing from these tables; in studies checked, under half for an unresolved V gene and the rest for unknown reasons. Clone size and the V and J calls come from that table; the DNA yielded D and trimming. The sample contains tens of thousands of clones, approximately 78% of them found a single time. Together, the top ten hold roughly a quarter of the sample.

The CDR3 measures 18 amino acids from cysteine to phenylalanine. Only the CDR3 DNA is retained, 54 bases long and in frame from the first base. V ends up 0 bases short and J 3 bases short, with an unmatched junction base count of 4. CDR1 and CDR2, per the germline V gene, are SGDLS and YYNGEE. The chain uses TRBV9 and TRBJ2-2; 14 bases in the middle match TRBD2. This receptor was obtained from a human donor in a cohort sampled during active COVID-19. The source material was peripheral blood. The DNA is as follows: TGTGCCAGCAGCGTAGGACTAGCGGGGGGGCTAGACACCGGGGAGCTGTTTTTT. The encoded protein is CASSVGLAGGLDTGELFF.